The 2 T cell receptor beta chains below all came from one sample that was sequenced in a study of control samples from healthy donors and cancer patients. Sequencing was performed with immunoSEQ multiplex PCR; in TCRdb, only in-frame clones are kept and a portion is missing. Among 94,000 or so clones listed, about 81% were seen once. Specimen: PBMCs. The source of these receptors is an older man with lung cancer.

This chain connects TRBV2 to TRBJ2-4; a possible D gene is TRBD1 (6 bases). The CDR3 extends over 15 amino acids. Germline V gene lookup returns CDR1 SNHLY and CDR2 FYNNEI. V shed 4 bases and J shed 1 base, with 11 bases lying between them. The CDR3 DNA sequence: TGTGCCAGCAGTGTTTACAGGGACGCCAAAAACATTCAGTACTTC. Translated, it gives CASSVYRDAKNIQYF. The full variable domain, rest sourced from reference TRBV2 and TRBJ2-4, is EPEVTQTPSHQVTQMGQEVILRCVPISNHLYFYWYRQILGQKVEFLVSFYNNEISEKSEIFDDQFSVERPDGSNFTLKIRSTKLEDSAMYFCASSVYRDAKNIQYFGAGTRLSVL.

The chain couples TRBV14 to TRBJ2-7; TRBD1 matches at 7 bases. This CDR3 spans 14 amino acids. V shed 5 bases and J 6 bases; nucleotides not matched to a gene: 10. In germline, CDR1 is SGHDN, CDR2 FVKESK. CDR3: CASSVTGTAAEQYF. The CDR3, as DNA: TGTGCCAGCAGCGTCACCGGGACAGCGGCCGAGCAGTACTTC.